The clone carrying this T cell receptor (beta chain) showed up many times. The target antigen is unknown. CDR1 and CDR2 (germline): DFQATT, SNEGSKA (reference sequence). The length of the CDR3 is 12 residues. The ends lost 6 bases at V and 6 bases at J; junction bases unmatched: 6. The source of the sample is a study of regulatory T cells in long-lasting Graves disease. Regarding the study as a whole: Not thyroid tissue but only peripheral blood was studied. Newly diagnosed disease favored TRBV20-1 and TRBJ2-1 over persistent disease.

Time point reported: persistent/refractory GD, antithyroid drugs over 5 years with positive TRAb. PBMCs were the source of the RNA used for TCR sequencing. Investigators prepared the TCR beta libraries by applying iRepertoire HTBI primers and Arm-PCR of CDR3 regions. Per the original methods: In the combined samples, 62 TRBV and some 14 TRBJ segments were identified. TCRdb fed the multiplex PCR reads into MiXCR, producing one record per CDR3 protein. The V and J calls come from TCRdb's annotation, not from the publication. Among a few hundred thousand distinct CDR3 sequences listed, around a fifth were seen once.

The rearrangement joins TRBV20-1 to TRBJ2-7, with 9 bases lining up with TRBD1. The source of this sequence is a female donor with Graves disease. The material sequenced was peripheral blood mononuclear cells (PBMCs), taken when the disease was refractory, from a patient treated with antithyroid drugs. The CDR3 DNA reads as TGCAGTGCAAATGGGGACAGGGCCGAGCAGTACTTC. Translating it yields CSANGDRAEQYF.